The T cell receptor (beta chain) under discussion was sequenced for a study of CD8 T cells in ankylosing spondylitis (dated by TCRdb to about 2017). Looking at the study overall: To find TCR variants linked to disease, the study profiled T cell receptor beta repertoires in ankylosing spondylitis patients and healthy donors. The full study cohort comprised 25 ankylosing spondylitis patients and roughly 110 healthy donors. Peripheral blood was sampled, and synovial fluid was additionally collected from ankylosing spondylitis patients. The research as a whole found: Blood from ankylosing spondylitis patients appeared to be characterized by a TCR beta motif composed of about eight highly homologous amino acid variants. Some motif variants had previously been reported in the synovial fluid and blood of reactive arthritis patients, which suggests shared mechanisms of disease initiation. The disease-linked clones showed a CD8+ phenotype and occurred at relatively low frequencies in peripheral blood. The disease-linked clones were reported as significantly enriched in matched synovial fluid samples from ankylosing spondylitis patients.

The sequencer was an Illumina HiSeq 2500. Quantitative 5'-RACE with molecular barcodes was used to prepare TCR beta libraries. Under the source paper's analysis protocol: Disease-linked TCR variants were identified with a new computational method built on a probabilistic model of VDJ rearrangement. TCRdb reanalyzed the raw reads on its own, using fastp at Q25 for trimming and MiXCR for clone calling, and kept in-frame beta chains. Rows matching on CDR3 protein sequence are summarized as one entry with the most common DNA and genes. The V and J calls shown here were made by TCRdb, not taken from the authors' results. In all, the sample holds under 950,000 distinct CDR3 sequences, and roughly 19% of those were seen once. 15% to 20% of the sample comes from the top ten. As for this clonotype: Its antigen remains unidentified. Base-call qualities are not available, and no considerably larger clone is one nucleotide away.

Sequenced input: blood, either unsorted or a sorted T cell fraction (not recorded which). This clonotype was obtained from a male donor with ankylosing spondylitis.

The DNA sequence reads TGCGCCAGCAGCTTGGGCGGCGGGGGGCCTAGCACAGATACGCAGTATTTT. The translation is CASSLGGGGPSTDTQYF. This chain is built from TRBV5-1 and TRBJ2-3, with 8 bases in between that match TRBD2. There are 17 amino acids in the CDR3, from cysteine to phenylalanine inclusive. The kept DNA is CDR3 alone, 51 bases in frame from the first base. As encoded in the germline V gene, CDR1 is SGHRS while CDR2 is YFSETQ. Germline trimming: 0 bases from V, 0 bases from J; junction bases outside gene matches: 6.